Listed below are T cell receptor beta chains from one sample, sequenced in a study of T cells in Graves' hyperthyroidism and ophthalmopathy. In TCRdb, the multiplex PCR reads were re-called with MiXCR into one record per CDR3 protein. The table includes about 520,000 distinct CDR3 sequences, roughly a quarter detected once. The sequenced sample was blood. The receptors were gathered from a woman younger than 45 with Graves' ophthalmopathy. The conserved cysteine and the conserved F or W are not part of the CDR3 here.

v_call	cdr3_aa
TRBV12-3/TRBV12-4	ASISGVSYEQY
TRBV20-1	SASVGQDNYGYT
TRBV5-1	ASSLGRDHYT
TRBV6-1	ASSESRLQPQH
TRBV20-1	SARDYGTGDEQY
TRBV7-2	ASSRNGAGGPAETQY
TRBV29-1	SVEVMDEQY
TRBV28	ASSFVLTRTYEQY
TRBV19	ASSIGQVGAGELF
TRBV7-2	ASSMNSYGYT
TRBV11-2	ASSAEIYGTVNEKLF
TRBV5-1	ASSLETGQPPYEQY
TRBV6-2/TRBV6-3	ASRDRTFANYGYT
TRBV6-2/TRBV6-3	ASSYLPYGQGNQPQH
TRBV7-8	ASSPSRLATYEQY
TRBV11-2	ASSPDPDRGRGGYT
TRBV20-1	SAVQGNNSPLH
TRBV6-5	ASSYSDARAKDF
TRBV19	ASKAGFGEQY
TRBV6-1	ASSTTRGNTEAF
TRBV7-2	ASSVTGANEQY
TRBV20-1	SAQGTELAGDSYEQY